The 11 T cell receptor beta chains presented below share a single source sample, sequenced in a study of blood T cell repertoires in COVID-19 (dated by TCRdb to the early 2020s). Library creation used the immunoSEQ multiplex PCR assay. TCRdb provides this immuneACCESS table in a form limited to in-frame rearrangements. Some clones are lacking; in checked studies, under half of them reflect an unresolved V gene, and why the rest are absent is not known. A total of roughly 67,000 clones appear in this sample, 70% to 90% of them only once. The top ten constitute roughly 23% of the sample. Source material: peripheral blood. These receptors were taken from a man between 45 and 60 years old with acute or convalescent COVID-19.

In DNA, the CDR3 is TGCGCCAGCAGCTTGAACCTCGACAGGGTGCAAGGCTACACCTTC. Its translation is CASSLNLDRVQGYTF. The chain has TRBV5-1 and TRBJ1-2; 7 bases are a match to TRBD1. J lost 8 bases, V lost 1 base, and 11 bases had no gene match. CDR1 is SGHRS, CDR2 YFSETQ, per germline. The CDR3 covers 15 residues.

The chain couples TRBV21-1 to TRBJ1-2; the table's D call TRBD1 went unverified against the DNA. TRBV21-1 is a listed pseudogene. The CDR3 runs 15 residues. Written as DNA, the CDR3 is TGTGCCAGCAGCACTGGACAGGGGGAGAGCTATGGCTACACCTTC. Translated, it gives CASSTGQGESYGYTF.

CDR3 DNA sequence: TGTGCCAGCAGTCGGGGTACCGGGGAGCTGTTTTTT. Its protein is CASSRGTGELFF. This sequence joins TRBV25-1 and TRBJ2-2, with D possibly matching TRBD2 (5 bases). Germline-derived CDR1 and CDR2 are MGHDK and SYGVNS. The V and J ends lost 5 bases and 5 bases respectively, with 6 bases between them. The CDR3 length is 12 residues.

V usage is TRBV10-3 and J usage is TRBJ1-2; D possibly corresponds to TRBD1 (6 bases). The CDR3 totals 11 residues. V shed 9 bases and J shed 6 bases, with 11 bases lying between them. Germline V gene sequence: CDR1 ENHRY, CDR2 SYGVKD. CDR3 sequence: CAIKQGDGYTF. The CDR3 region has the DNA TGTGCCATAAAACAGGGTGATGGCTACACCTTC.

The chain employs TRBV5-1 and TRBJ1-3; D is unclear. Looked up from germline, CDR1 is SGHRS and CDR2 is YFSETQ. The CDR3 is 14 residues long. V lost 0 bases and J lost 2, with 6 bases in between. The CDR3 loop reads CASSLDSTGNTIYF. DNA of the CDR3: TGCGCCAGCAGCTTGGACAGCACTGGAAACACCATATATTTT.

V gene TRBV5-8 combines with J gene TRBJ1-5; 10 bases match TRBD1. The CDR3 length is 16 residues. The germline gives CDR1 SGHTS, CDR2 YDEGEE. The J segment lost 4 bases and the V segment lost 6 bases, leaving 10 bases of the junction unmatched. CDR3 sequence (DNA): TGTGCCAGCACCCCTCTAGGGGGACAGGGGAATCAGCCCCAGCATTTT. This gives the protein CASTPLGGQGNQPQHF.

This chain uses TRBV6-2 or TRBV6-3 with TRBJ2-2; D may be TRBD2 (5 bases). CDR1 is MNHEY, CDR2 SVGEGT, per germline. The CDR3 is made up of 14 amino acids. V was clipped by 2 bases and J by 1 base, with 5 bases between them. CDR3 DNA: TGTGCCAGCAGTTACGGACTGAACACCGGGGAGCTGTTTTTT. Amino acids: CASSYGLNTGELFF.

This clone occurred once. Here the CDR3 DNA reads TGTGCCACCAGTGATTTGGGCGCGGGGGGGGAGACCCAGTACTTC. Encoded protein: CATSDLGAGGETQYF. The genes are TRBV24-1 and TRBJ2-5, with 9 bases that match TRBD2. The CDR3 extends over 15 amino acids. Trimming cost V 0 bases and J 5 bases; bases outside gene matches: 3. CDR1 KGHDR and CDR2 SFDVKD come from the germline V gene.

The chain employs TRBV29-1 and TRBJ1-1; maybe TRBD1 (5 bases). Germline CDR1 SQVTM, CDR2 ANQGSEA. V lost 4 bases and J 5 bases, leaving 20 bases between the germline ends. The CDR3 has 15 residues. CDR3: CSVAPRGGSVTEAFF. CDR3 nucleotides: TGCAGCGTTGCCCCTCGGGGGGGTAGTGTAACTGAAGCTTTCTTT. The full variable domain, with the rest looked up from reference TRBV29-1 and TRBJ1-1, is SAVISQKPSRDICQRGTSLTIQCQVDSQVTMMFWYRQQPGQSLTLIATANQGSEATYESGFVIDKFPISRPNLTFSTLTVSNMSPEDSSIYLCSVAPRGGSVTEAFFGQGTRLTVV.

In nucleotides, the CDR3 is TGTGCCAGCAGCTGGGGACAAGGCTCCTACGAGCAGTACTTC. Protein: CASSWGQGSYEQYF. The chain is built from TRBV27 and TRBJ2-7; D possibly corresponds to TRBD1 (6 bases). This CDR3 comprises 14 residues. Trimming cost V 6 bases and J 0 bases, with 12 bases left between them. CDR1 and CDR2 from the germline V gene are MNHEY and SMNVEV (reference sequence).

The chain uses TRBV6-2 or TRBV6-3 and TRBJ2-7, with 10 bases matching TRBD1. Germline-derived CDR1 and CDR2 are MNHEY and SVGEGT. The CDR3 sequence is 14 residues long. V was clipped by 6 bases and J by 4 bases; unmatched bases: 6. The CDR3 protein is CASSPWDRGYEQYF. The CDR3 region has the DNA TGTGCCAGCAGCCCCTGGGACAGGGGTTACGAGCAGTACTTC.